The present T cell receptor (beta chain) was sequenced within a study of type 1 regulatory T cells (dated by TCRdb to about 2021). About the full investigation: An in vitro protocol by which a Tr1-enriched, alloantigen-specific CD4 T cell product named T-allo10 was generated was characterized in the study. T-allo10 was being evaluated clinically in patients with hematological malignancies who were receiving allogeneic hematopoietic stem cell transplantation.

Sequencing took place on an Illumina MiSeq. TCRdb ran its own pipeline on the public reads, namely fastp trimming at Q25 and MiXCR clone calling, and kept in-frame beta chains. Every CDR3 protein is listed once, alongside the most common genes and DNA of its rows. Here the sample has about 97,000 distinct CDR3 sequences; roughly 31% occur a single time. The ten largest clones take up around 2.2% of the sample. The germline V gene encodes CDR1 SGHNT and CDR2 YYREEE (reference sequence). From the cysteine up to the phenylalanine, the CDR3 has a length of 17 residues. The sequence is cut down to CDR3 DNA, 51 bases in frame from base 1. V and J are trimmed by 2 bases and 5 bases, and the gene matches miss 12 bases of the junction. As concerns this clonotype: Its specific antigen is unknown. Base qualities are not provided; no much larger clone lies one nucleotide away.

The sample comprised CD4+ T cells, either the whole sample or a sorted fraction (not recorded which). This receptor was identified in a human donor in good health. In this chain, TRBV5-4 is recombined with TRBJ2-5, and 10 junctional nucleotides match TRBD1. The DNA sequence is given as TGTGCCAGCAGCTTAGTTGGTCATGGGACAGGGGTGGAGACCCAGTACTTC. Its product reads: CASSLVGHGTGVETQYF.